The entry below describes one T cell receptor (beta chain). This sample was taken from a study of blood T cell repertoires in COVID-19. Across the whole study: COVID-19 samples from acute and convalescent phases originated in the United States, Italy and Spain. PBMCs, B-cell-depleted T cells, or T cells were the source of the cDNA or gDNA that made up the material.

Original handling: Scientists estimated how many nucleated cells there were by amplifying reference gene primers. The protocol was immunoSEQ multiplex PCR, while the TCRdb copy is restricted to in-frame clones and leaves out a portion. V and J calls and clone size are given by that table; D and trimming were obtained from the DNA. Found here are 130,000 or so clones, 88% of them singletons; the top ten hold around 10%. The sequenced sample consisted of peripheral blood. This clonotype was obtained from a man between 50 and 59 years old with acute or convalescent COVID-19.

The CDR3 DNA reads as TGTGCCAGCAGCCCCGACAGCACCTCGGGCGGCTACACCTTC. Translation gives CASSPDSTSGGYTF. V usage is TRBV11-2 and J usage is TRBJ1-2; possible D gene TRBD1, 5 bases. CDR1 and CDR2 from the germline V gene are SGHAT and FQNNGV. This CDR3 comprises 14 residues. V gave up 5 bases and J gave up 8 bases, with 18 bases separating them.